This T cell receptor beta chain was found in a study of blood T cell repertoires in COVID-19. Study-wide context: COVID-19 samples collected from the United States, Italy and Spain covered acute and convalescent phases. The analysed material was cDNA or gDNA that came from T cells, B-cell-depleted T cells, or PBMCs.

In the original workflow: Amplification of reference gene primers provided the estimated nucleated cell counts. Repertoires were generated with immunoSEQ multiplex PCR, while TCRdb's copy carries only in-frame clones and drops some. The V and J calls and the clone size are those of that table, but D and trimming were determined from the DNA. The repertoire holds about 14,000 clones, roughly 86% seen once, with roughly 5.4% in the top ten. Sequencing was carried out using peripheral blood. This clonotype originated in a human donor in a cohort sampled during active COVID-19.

For the CDR3, the DNA is TGTGCCAGCAGTTCCCCGGGACAGGGGTCCACTGAAGCTTTCTTT. This translates into CASSSPGQGSTEAFF. The chain combines TRBV28 with TRBJ1-1, with TRBD1 matching 10 bases. This CDR3 has 15 residues. V trimming: 4 bases; J trimming: 4 bases; junction bases outside the gene matches: 6. The germline V gene encodes CDR1 MDHEN and CDR2 SYDVKM.